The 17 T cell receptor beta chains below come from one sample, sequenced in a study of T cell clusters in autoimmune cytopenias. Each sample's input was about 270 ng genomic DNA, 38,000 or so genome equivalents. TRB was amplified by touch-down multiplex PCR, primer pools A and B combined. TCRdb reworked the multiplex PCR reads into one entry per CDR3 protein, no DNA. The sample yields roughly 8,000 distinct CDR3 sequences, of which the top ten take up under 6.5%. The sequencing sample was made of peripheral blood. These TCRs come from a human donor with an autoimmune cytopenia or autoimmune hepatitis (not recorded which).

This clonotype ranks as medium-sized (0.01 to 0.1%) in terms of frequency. The CDR3 loop reads CASSSGRVGYTF. This chain links TRBV5-6 with TRBJ1-2. Germline CDR1 reads SGHDT; CDR2 reads YYEEEE. There are 12 residues in the CDR3.

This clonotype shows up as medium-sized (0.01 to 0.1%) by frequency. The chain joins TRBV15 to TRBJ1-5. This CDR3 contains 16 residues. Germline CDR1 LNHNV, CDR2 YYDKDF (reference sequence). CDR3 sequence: CATSRDRPTDNQPQHF. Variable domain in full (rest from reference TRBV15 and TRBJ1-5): DAMVIQNPRYQVTQFGKPVTLSCSQTLNHNVMYWYQQKSSQAPKLLFHYYDKDFNNEADTPDNFQSRRPNTSFCFLDIRSPGLGDTAMYLCATSRDRPTDNQPQHFGDGTRLSIL.

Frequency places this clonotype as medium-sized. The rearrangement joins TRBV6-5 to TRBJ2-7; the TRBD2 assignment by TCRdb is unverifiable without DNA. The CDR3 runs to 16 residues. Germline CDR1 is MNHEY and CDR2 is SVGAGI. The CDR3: CASSVFVAGGRYEQYF.

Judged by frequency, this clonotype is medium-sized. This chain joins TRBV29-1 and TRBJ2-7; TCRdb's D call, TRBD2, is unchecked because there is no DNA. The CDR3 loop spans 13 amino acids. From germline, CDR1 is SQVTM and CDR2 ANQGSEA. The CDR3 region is CSVGGLAGYEQYF.

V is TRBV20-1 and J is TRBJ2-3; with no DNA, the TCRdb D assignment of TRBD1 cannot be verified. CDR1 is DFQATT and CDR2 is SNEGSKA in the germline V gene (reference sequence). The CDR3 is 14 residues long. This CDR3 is CSAPDRGSTDTQYF.

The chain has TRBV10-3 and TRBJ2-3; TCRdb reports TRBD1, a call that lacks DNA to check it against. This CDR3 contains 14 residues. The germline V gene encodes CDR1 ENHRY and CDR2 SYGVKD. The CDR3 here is CASLDSPLGDTQYF.

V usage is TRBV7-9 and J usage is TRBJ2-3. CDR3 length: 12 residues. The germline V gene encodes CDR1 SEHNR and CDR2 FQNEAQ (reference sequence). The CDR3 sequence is CASSLGTDTQYF.

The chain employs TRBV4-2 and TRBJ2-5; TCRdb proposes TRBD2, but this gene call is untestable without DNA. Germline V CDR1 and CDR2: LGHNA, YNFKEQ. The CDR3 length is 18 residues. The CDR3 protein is CASSQDRQGEAFEETQYF.

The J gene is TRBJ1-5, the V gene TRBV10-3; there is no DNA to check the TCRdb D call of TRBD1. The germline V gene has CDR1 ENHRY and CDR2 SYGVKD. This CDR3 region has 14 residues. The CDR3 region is CAIRSTGDNQPQHF.

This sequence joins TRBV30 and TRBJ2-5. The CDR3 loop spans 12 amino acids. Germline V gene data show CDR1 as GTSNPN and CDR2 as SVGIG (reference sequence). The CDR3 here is CAWSVGGETQYF.

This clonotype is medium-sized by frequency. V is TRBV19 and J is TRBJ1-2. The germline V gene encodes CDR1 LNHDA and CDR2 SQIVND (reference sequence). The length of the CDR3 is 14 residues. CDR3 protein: CASSIDWRAGGYTF.

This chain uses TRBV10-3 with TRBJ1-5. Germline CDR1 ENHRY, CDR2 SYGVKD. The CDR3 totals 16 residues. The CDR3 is CAISRHGEVGNQPQHF.

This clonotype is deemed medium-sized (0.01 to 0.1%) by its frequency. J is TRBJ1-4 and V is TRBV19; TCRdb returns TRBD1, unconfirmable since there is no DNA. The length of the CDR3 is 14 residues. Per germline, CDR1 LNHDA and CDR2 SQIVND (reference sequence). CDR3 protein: CASRTREKGAKLFF. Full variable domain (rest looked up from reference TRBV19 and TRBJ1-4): DGGITQSPKYLFRKEGQNVTLSCEQNLNHDAMYWYRQDPGQGLRLIYYSQIVNDFQKGDIAEGYSVSREKKESFPLTVTSAQKNPTAFYLCASRTREKGAKLFFGSGTQLSVL.

The CDR3 region is CASSDEGGRKETQYF. The V call is TRBV12-3 or TRBV12-4, the J call TRBJ2-5; no DNA is available, so the TRBD1 call from TCRdb remains unchecked. The CDR3 has 15 amino acids.

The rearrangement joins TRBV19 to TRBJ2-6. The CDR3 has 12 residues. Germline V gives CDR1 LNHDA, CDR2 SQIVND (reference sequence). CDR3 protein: CASRTGANVLTF. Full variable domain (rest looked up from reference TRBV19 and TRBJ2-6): DGGITQSPKYLFRKEGQNVTLSCEQNLNHDAMYWYRQDPGQGLRLIYYSQIVNDFQKGDIAEGYSVSREKKESFPLTVTSAQKNPTAFYLCASRTGANVLTFGAGSRLTVL.

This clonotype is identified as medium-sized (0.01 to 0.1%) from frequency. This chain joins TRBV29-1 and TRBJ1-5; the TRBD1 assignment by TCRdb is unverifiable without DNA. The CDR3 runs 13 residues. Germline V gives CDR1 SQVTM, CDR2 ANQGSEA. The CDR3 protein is CSVRDSINQPQHF. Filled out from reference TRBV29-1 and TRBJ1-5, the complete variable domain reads SAVISQKPSRDICQRGTSLTIQCQVDSQVTMMFWYRQQPGQSLTLIATANQGSEATYESGFVIDKFPISRPNLTFSTLTVSNMSPEDSSIYLCSVRDSINQPQHFGDGTRLSIL.

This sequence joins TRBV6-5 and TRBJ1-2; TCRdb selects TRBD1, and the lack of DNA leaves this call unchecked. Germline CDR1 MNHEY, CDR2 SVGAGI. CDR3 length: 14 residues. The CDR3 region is CASRRREILYGYTF.